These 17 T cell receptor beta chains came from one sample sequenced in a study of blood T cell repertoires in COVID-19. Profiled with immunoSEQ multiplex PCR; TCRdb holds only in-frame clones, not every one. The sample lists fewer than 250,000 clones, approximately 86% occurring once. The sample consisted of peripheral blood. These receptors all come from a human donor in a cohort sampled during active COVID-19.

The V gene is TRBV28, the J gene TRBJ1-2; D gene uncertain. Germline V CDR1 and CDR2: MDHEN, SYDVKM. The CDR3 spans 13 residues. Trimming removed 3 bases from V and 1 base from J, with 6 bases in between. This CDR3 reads CASSFSFNYGYTF. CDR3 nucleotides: TGTGCCAGCAGTTTCTCCTTTAACTATGGCTACACCTTC.

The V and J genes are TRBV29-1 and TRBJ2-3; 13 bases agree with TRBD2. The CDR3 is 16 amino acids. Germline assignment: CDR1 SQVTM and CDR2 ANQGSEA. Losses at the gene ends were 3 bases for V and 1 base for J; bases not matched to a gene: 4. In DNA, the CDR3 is TGCAGCGTTGATGGGACTAGCGGGATGGGCACAGATACGCAGTATTTT. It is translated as CSVDGTSGMGTDTQYF.

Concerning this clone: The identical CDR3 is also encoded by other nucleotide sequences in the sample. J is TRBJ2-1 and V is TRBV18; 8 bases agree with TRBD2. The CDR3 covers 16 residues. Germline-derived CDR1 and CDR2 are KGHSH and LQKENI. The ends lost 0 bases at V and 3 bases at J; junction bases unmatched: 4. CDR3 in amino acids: CASSPPAGGDYNEQFF. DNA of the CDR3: TGTGCCAGCTCACCACCTGCGGGAGGAGACTACAATGAGCAGTTCTTC.

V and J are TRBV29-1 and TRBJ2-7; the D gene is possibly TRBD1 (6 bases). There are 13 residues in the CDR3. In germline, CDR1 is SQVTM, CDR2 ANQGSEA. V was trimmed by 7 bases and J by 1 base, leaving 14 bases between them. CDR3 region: CSALQDSSYEQYF. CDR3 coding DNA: TGCAGCGCTCTACAGGACAGTTCCTACGAGCAGTACTTC.

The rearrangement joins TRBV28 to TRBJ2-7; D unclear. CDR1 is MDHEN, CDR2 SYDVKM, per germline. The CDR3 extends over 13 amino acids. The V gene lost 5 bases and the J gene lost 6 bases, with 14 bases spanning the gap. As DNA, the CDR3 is TGTGCCAGCAGTCCCCCGGAGTTCGTCGAGCAGTACTTC. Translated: CASSPPEFVEQYF. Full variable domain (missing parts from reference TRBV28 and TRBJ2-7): DVKVTQSSRYLVKRTGEKVFLECVQDMDHENMFWYRQDPGLGLRLIYFSYDVKMKEKGDIPEGYSVSREKKERFSLILESASTNQTSMYLCASSPPEFVEQYFGPGTRLTVT.

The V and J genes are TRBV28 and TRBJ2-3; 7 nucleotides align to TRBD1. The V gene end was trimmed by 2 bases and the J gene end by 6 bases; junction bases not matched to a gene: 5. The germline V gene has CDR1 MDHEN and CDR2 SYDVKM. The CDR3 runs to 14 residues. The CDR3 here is CASSLAQGLDTQYF. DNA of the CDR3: TGTGCCAGCAGTTTAGCACAGGGGCTGGATACGCAGTATTTT.

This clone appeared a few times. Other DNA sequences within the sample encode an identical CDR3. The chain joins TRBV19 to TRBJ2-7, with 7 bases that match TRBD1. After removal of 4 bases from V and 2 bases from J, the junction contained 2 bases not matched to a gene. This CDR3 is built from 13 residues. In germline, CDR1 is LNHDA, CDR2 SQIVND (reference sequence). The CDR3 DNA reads TGTGCCAGTAGTAGGGACAGAACCTACGAGCAGTACTTC. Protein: CASSRDRTYEQYF.

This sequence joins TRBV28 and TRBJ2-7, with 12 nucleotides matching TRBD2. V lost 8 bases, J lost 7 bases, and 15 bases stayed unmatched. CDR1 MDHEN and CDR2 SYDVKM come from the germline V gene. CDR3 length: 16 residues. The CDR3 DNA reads TGTGCCAGCGGTCTCAGGACTAGCGGGGTTCCGGGGGAGCAGTACTTC. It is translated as CASGLRTSGVPGEQYF.

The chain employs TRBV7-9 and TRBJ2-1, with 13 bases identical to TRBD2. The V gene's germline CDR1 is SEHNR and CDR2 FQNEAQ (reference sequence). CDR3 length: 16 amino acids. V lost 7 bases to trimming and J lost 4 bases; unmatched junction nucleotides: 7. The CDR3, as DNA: TGTGCCAGCATGACTAGCGGGGGGATGCCTTACAATGAGCAGTTCTTC. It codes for CASMTSGGMPYNEQFF.

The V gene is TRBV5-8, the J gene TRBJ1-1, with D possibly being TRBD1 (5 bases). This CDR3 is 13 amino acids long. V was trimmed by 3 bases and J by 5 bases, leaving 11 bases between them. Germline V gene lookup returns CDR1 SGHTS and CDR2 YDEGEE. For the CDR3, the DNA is TGTGCCAGCAGCTCGTACGGGGGAACTGAAGCTTTCTTT. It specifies CASSSYGGTEAFF. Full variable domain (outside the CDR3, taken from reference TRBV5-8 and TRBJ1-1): EAGVTQSPTHLIKTRGQQATLRCSPISGHTSVYWYQQALGLGLQFLLWYDEGEERNRGNFPPRFSGRQFPNYSSELNVNALELEDSALYLCASSSYGGTEAFFGQGTRLTVV.

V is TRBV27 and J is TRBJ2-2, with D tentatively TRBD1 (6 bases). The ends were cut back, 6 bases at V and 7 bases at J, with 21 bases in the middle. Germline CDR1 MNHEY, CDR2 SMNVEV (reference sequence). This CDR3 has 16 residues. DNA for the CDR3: TGTGCCAGCAGCGGTAGGCAGGGGCTTTTTGGCGGGGAGCTGTTTTTT. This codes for CASSGRQGLFGGELFF.

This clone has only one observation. This CDR3 is CAWSQQVEQYF. The CDR3 region has the DNA TGTGCCTGGAGTCAACAGGTCGAGCAGTACTTC. The chain is built from TRBV30 and TRBJ2-7, with TRBD1 as a possible D gene (5 bases). Germline CDR1 and CDR2: GTSNPN and SVGIG (reference sequence). The length of the CDR3 is 11 residues. Between the trimmed V and J ends, which lost 2 bases and 6 bases, there was a span of 8 bases.

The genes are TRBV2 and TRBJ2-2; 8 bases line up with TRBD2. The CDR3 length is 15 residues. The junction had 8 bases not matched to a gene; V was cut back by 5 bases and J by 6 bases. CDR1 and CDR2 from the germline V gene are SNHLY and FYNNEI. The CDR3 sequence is CASSREGLSAGELFF. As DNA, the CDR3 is TGTGCCAGCAGTCGGGAGGGGCTCTCGGCCGGGGAGCTGTTTTTT.

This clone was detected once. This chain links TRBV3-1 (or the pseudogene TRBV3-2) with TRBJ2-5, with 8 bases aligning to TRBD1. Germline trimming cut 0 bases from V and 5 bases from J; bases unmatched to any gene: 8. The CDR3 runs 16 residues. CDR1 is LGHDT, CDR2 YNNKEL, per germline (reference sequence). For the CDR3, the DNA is TGTGCCAGCAGCCAAGACCCCTGGACAGGGTCTGAGACCCAGTACTTC. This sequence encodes CASSQDPWTGSETQYF.

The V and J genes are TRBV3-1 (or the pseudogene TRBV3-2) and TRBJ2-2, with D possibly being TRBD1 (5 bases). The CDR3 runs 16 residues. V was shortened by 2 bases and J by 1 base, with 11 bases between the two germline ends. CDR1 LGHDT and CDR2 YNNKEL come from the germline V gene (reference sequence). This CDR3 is CASSQWAGKNTGELFF. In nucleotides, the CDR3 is TGTGCCAGCAGCCAATGGGCAGGGAAGAACACCGGGGAGCTGTTTTTT.

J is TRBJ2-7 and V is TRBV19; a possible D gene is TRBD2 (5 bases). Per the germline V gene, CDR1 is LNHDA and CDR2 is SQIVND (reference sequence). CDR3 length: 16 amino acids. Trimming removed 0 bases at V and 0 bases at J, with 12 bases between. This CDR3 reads CASSIDERALSYEQYF. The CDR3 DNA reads TGTGCCAGTAGTATAGATGAGAGGGCCCTCTCCTACGAGCAGTACTTC.

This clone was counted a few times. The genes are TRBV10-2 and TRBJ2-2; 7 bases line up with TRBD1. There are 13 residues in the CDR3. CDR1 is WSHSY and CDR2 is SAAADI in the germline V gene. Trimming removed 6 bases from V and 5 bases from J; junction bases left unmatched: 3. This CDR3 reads CASRQGQTGELFF. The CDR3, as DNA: TGCGCCAGCAGACAGGGGCAGACCGGGGAGCTGTTTTTT.